Sequencing of this T cell receptor beta chain was carried out in a study of beta chain features in type 1 diabetes. A note on this clone: Antigen unknown.

CDR1 and CDR2 (germline): LNHDA, SQIVND (reference sequence). CDR3 size: 16 residues. Trimming removed 4 bases from V and 6 bases from J, with 21 bases in between. The sequenced template was cDNA made from the entire isolated RNA. Libraries were prepared by immunoSEQ multiplex PCR; TCRdb keeps only in-frame clonotypes and omits some of them. Here the sample spans hundreds of thousands of clones, over 12% being singletons. Overall study results and limits: PCR might favor shorter templates, but any such skew would affect patients and controls equally. The study found moderately but significantly shorter TCRB CDR3s in all four CD4+ subsets of Type 1 diabetes patients.

V usage is TRBV19 and J usage is TRBJ1-1; a possible D gene is TRBD1 (5 bases). The specimen was naive CD4+ T cells from blood. The source is a man younger than 35 with type 1 diabetes. CDR3 protein: CASSTSGQREVAEAFF. DNA for the CDR3: TGTGCCAGTAGTACTTCAGGGCAGAGAGAGGTCGCTGAAGCTTTCTTT.